This entry features one TCR beta chain sequence. Its antigen remains unknown. The treatment was: oral pan-JAK inhibitor, 5-10 mg twice daily. Cell sorting was applied to PBMCs, and CD4+ and CD8+ T cells were collected. RNA extraction and reverse transcription yielded cDNA as sequencing template. Assay: immunoSEQ multiplex PCR; the TCRdb copy retains only in-frame clones and omits some. The table lists about 130,000 clones, 45% to 65% of them singletons, with 15% in the top ten. The data belong to a study of CD8+ T cells in alopecia areata. Study-level background: A 6-month off-drug phase came after tofacitinib, which had lasted 6 to 18 months. Whole-study findings and limits: Higher clonality was seen in lesional scalp than in normal scalp, especially in alopecia totalis/universalis.

Trimming removed 3 bases from V and 5 bases from J; junction bases left unmatched: 7. CDR1 SGHRS and CDR2 YFSETQ come from the germline V gene. CDR3 length: 14 residues. Material: CD8+ T cells sorted from blood, obtained at week 4, from a patient treated with tofacitinib. This TCR came from a human donor with alopecia areata. The chain links TRBV5-1 to TRBJ2-7; TRBD1 aligns across 8 bases. Here the CDR3 reads CASSWGTGLDEQYF. CDR3 in DNA: TGCGCCAGCAGCTGGGGGACAGGATTGGACGAGCAGTACTTC.